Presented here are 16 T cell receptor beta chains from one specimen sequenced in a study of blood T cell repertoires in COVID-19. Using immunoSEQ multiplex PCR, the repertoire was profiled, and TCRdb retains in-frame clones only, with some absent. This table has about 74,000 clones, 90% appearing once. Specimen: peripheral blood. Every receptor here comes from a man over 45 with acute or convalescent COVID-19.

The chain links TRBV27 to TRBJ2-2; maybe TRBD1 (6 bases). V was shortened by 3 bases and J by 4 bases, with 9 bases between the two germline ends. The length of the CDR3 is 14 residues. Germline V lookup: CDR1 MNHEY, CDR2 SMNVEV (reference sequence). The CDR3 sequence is CASSFPDSTGELFF. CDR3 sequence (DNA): TGTGCCAGCAGTTTTCCGGACAGCACCGGGGAGCTGTTTTTT.

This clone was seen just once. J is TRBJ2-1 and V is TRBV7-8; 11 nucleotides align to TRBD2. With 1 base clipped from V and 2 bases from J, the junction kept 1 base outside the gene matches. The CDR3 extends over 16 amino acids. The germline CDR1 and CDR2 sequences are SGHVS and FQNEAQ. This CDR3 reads CASSLVSGGAYNEQFF. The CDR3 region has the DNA TGTGCCAGCAGCTTAGTTAGCGGGGGGGCCTACAATGAGCAGTTCTTC.

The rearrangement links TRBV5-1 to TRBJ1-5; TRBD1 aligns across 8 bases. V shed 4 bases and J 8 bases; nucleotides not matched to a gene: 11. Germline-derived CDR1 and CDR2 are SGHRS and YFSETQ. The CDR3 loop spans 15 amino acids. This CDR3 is CASSPGQGGIEPQHF. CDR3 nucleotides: TGCGCCAGCAGCCCAGGACAGGGCGGGATTGAGCCCCAGCATTTT.

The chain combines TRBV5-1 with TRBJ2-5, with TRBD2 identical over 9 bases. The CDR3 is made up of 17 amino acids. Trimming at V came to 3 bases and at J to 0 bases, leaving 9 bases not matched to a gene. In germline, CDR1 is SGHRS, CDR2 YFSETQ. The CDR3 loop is CASSWGGRERYQETQYF. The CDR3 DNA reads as TGCGCCAGCAGCTGGGGCGGGAGGGAAAGGTACCAAGAGACCCAGTACTTC.

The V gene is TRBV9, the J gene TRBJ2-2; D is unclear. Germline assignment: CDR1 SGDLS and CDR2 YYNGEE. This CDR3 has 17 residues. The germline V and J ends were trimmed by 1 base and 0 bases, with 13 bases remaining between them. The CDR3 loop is CASSVSVTNANTGELFF. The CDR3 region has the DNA TGTGCCAGCAGCGTAAGTGTAACAAACGCGAACACCGGGGAGCTGTTTTTT.

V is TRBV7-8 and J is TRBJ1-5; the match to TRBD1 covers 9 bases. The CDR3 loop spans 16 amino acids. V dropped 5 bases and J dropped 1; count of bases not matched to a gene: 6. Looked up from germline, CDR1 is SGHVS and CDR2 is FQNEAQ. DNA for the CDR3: TGTGCCAGCAGCAAGAACAGGGGGCCGAGCAATCAGCCCCAGCATTTT. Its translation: CASSKNRGPSNQPQHF.

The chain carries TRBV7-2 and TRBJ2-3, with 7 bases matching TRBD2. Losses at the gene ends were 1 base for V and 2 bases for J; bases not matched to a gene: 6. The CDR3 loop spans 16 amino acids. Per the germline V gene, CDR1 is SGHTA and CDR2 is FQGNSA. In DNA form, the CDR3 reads TGTGCCAGCAGCTTAGGTGGGGGGGGGAACACAGATACGCAGTATTTT. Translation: CASSLGGGGNTDTQYF.

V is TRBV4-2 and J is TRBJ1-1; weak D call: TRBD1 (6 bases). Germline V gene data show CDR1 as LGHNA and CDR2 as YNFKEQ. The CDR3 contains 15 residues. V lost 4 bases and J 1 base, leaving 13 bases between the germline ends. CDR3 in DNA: TGTGCCAGCAGCCGCGGAGCGGGGGCGAACACTGAAGCTTTCTTT. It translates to CASSRGAGANTEAFF.

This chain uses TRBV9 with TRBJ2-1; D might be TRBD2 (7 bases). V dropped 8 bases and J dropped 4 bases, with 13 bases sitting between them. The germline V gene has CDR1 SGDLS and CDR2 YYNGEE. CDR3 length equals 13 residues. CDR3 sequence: CASRGGEYNEQFF. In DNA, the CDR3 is TGTGCCAGTCGAGGGGGGGAATACAATGAGCAGTTCTTC.

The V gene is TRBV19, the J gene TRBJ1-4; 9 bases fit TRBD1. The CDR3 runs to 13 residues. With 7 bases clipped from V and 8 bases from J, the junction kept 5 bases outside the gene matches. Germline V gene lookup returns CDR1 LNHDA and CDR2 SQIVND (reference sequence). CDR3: CASTQGTGEKLFF. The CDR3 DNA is TGTGCCAGTACCCAAGGGACAGGGGAAAAACTGTTTTTT.

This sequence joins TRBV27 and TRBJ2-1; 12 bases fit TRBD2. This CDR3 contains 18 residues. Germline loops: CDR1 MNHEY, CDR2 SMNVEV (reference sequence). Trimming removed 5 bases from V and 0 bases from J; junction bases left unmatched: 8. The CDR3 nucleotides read TGTGCCAGCAGTGGCGGACTAGCGGGGTCTAGCTCCTACAATGAGCAGTTCTTC. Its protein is CASSGGLAGSSSYNEQFF.

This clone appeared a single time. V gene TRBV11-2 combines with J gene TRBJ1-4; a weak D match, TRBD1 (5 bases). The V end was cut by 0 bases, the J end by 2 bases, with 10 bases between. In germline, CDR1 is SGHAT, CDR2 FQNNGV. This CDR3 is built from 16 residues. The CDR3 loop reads CASSLDQGATNEKLFF. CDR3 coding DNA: TGTGCCAGCAGCTTAGACCAGGGTGCTACTAATGAAAAACTGTTTTTT.

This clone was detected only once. The CDR3 coding sequence is TGCAGTGCTAGTAAGGCTAGCGGGAGGTCCAATGAGCAGTTCTTC. This encodes CSASKASGRSNEQFF. This sequence joins TRBV20-1 and TRBJ2-1, with TRBD2 identical over 11 bases. J lost 6 bases, V lost 3 bases, and 7 bases had no gene match. The CDR3 consists of 15 residues. Germline V gene lookup returns CDR1 DFQATT and CDR2 SNEGSKA (reference sequence).

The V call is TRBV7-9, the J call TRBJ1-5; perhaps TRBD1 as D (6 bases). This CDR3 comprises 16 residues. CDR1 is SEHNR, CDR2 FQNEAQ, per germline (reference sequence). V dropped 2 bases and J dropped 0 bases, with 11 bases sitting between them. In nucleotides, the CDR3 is TGTGCCAGCAGCTTATGGAAAGGGGGTAGCAATCAGCCCCAGCATTTT. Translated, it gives CASSLWKGGSNQPQHF.

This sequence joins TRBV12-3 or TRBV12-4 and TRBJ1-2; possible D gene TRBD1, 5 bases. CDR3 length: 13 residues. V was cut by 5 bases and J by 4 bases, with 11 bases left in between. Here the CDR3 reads CASSRDRSYGYTF. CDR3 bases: TGTGCCAGCAGTCGTGACAGAAGCTATGGCTACACCTTC.

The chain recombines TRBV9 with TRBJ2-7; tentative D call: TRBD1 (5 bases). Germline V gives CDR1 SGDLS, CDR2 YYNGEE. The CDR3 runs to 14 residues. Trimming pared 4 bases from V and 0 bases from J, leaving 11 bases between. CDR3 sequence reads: CASSTTDSSYEQYF. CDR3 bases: TGTGCCAGCAGCACCACCGACAGCTCCTACGAGCAGTACTTC.